The clone carrying this TCR beta chain showed up just a few times. What it recognizes is unknown. The data belong to a study of beta chain features in type 1 diabetes. The wider study: Healthy donors, compared against patients, showed similar age, gender and cell yields. Study findings and constraints: Shortening that was moderate but significant affected the TCRB CDR3s of Type 1 diabetes patients in all four CD4+ subsets.

As every portion of the isolated RNA was reverse transcribed, the sequencing read expressed TCRB transcripts. Measured with immunoSEQ multiplex PCR; TCRdb has only the in-frame clones, and not every one. The sample yields approximately 150,000 clones, about 10% seen once. The CDR3 spans 13 residues. Trimming pared 0 bases from V and 3 bases from J, leaving 6 bases between. Germline CDR1 SGHTA, CDR2 FQGNSA. Sequencing was performed on naive CD4+ T cells from blood. This receptor was obtained from a man aged 18 to 30 in good health. V and J are TRBV7-2 and TRBJ2-7; D uncertain. As DNA, the CDR3 is TGTGCCAGCAGCTTAGCGAGGAGCTACGAGCAGTACTTC. Its translation is CASSLARSYEQYF. Full variable domain (remainder filled in from reference TRBV7-2 and TRBJ2-7): GAGVSQSPSNKVTEKGKDVELRCDPISGHTALYWYRQSLGQGLEFLIYFQGNSAPDKSGLPSDRFSAERTGGSVSTLTIQRTQQEDSAVYLCASSLARSYEQYFGPGTRLTVT.